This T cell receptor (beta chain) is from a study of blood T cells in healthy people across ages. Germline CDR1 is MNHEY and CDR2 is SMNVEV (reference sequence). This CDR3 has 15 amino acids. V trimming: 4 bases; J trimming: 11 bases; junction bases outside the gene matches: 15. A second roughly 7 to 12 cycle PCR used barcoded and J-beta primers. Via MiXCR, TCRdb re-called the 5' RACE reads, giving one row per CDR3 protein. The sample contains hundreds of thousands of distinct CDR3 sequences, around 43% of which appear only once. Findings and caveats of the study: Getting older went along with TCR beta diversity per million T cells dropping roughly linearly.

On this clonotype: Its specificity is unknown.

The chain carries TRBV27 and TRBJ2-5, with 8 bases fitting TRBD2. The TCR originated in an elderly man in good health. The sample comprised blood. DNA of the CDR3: TGTGCCAGCAGTTCGCTAAGCGGGGGTGACAATGAGCAGTACTTC. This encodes CASSSLSGGDNEQYF.